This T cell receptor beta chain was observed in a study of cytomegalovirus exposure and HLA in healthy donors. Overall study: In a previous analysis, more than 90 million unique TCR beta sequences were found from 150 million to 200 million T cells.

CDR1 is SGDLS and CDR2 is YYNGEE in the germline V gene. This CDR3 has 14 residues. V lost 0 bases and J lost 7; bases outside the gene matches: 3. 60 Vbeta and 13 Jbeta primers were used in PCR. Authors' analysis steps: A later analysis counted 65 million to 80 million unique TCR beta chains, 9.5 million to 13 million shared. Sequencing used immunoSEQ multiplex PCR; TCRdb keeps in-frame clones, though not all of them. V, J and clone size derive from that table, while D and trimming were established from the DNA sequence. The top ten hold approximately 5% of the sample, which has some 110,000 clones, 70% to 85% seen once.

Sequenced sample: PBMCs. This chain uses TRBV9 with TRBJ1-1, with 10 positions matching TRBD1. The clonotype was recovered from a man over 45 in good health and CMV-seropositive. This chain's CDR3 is CASSVGGDRGEAFF. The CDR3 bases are TGTGCCAGCAGCGTAGGAGGGGACAGGGGTGAAGCTTTCTTT.